This entry is about one TCR beta chain. Its antigen specificity is not known. Per-nucleotide qualities are absent, and no much larger clonotype sits a single base away. These data come from a study of cytomegalovirus exposure and HLA in healthy donors (dated by TCRdb to 2016 to 2017). Concerning the study at large: The 700 or so repertoires of the first cohort and the roughly 110 validation repertoires were produced on the same platform, according to a later analysis. The study aimed to test whether cataloging public T cell receptors could reveal signatures of past pathogen exposure. Besides the first cohort of more than 650 subjects, a separate validation cohort made up of 120 different subjects was used. The study combined high-throughput TCR immunosequencing, statistical association of individual TCRs with disease status, and machine learning to predict cytomegalovirus infection status.

What the work shows at the level of the full study, not this receptor alone: A later analysis lacked HLA typing for the validation cohort, so it scored co-occurrence in that cohort across all 120 or so repertoires. It was suggested by the authors that the approach could potentially be generalized to other disease states and immunological phenotypes. Three of the identified cytomegalovirus-associated TCR beta chains were confirmed in vitro to be specific for cytomegalovirus antigens. Most TCR sequences were seen in very few donors, while some public TCRs were found in many individuals. The study listed 164 TCR beta chains as associated with cytomegalovirus. A later analysis found that TCRs clustered in the first cohort also tended to co-occur in the roughly 120 validation repertoires, with more than 90% of cluster scores above 0. The classifier was reported to diagnose cytomegalovirus status with high specificity and sensitivity in both the original cohort and the validation cohort.

Libraries came from the immunoSEQ multiplex PCR assay. The original pipeline was this. To diagnose cytomegalovirus status from the catalog of TCR beta chain sequences, a statistical classification framework was built. Here the immuneACCESS table is served through TCRdb, limited to in-frame sequences with V and J called. Missing clones are a known gap in these copies; in checked studies unresolved V genes cover under half, and the rest lacks a known reason. V and J calls and clone size come straight from that table; D and trimming were deduced from the DNA. The sample contains 130,000 to 150,000 clones, about 87% of them found a single time. The top ten clonotypes cover roughly 4.5% of the sample. Donors formed part of the validation cohort, which comprised 120 subjects and was distinct from the first cohort of under 750 subjects. The clonotype comes from a man aged 18 to 30 in good health and CMV-seropositive. Sequencing was performed on PBMCs.

The nucleotide sequence is given as TGTGCCAGCAGTGCGGCCGGGAGGACTGAAGCTTTCTTT. Translated, it gives CASSAAGRTEAFF. The sequence links TRBV6-4 to TRBJ1-1; no D segment can be confidently identified. In the germline V gene, CDR1 corresponds to MRHNA and CDR2 to SNTAGT. The V end loses 4 bases and the J end loses 5 bases, and a stretch of 11 bases separates them. Its CDR3 holds 13 amino acids, cysteine through phenylalanine. The only DNA kept is the CDR3, 39 bases in frame from the first base.